The clone carrying this T cell receptor (beta chain) was picked up one time. The sample belongs to a study of blood T cell repertoires in COVID-19. Whole-study context: Samples came from the United States, Italy and Spain, spanning acute and convalescent COVID-19. PBMCs, B-cell-depleted T cells, or T cells provided the cDNA or gDNA that made up the material.

Authors' methods: Reference gene primer amplification gave estimated nucleated cell counts. Assay used: immunoSEQ multiplex PCR; TCRdb lists only in-frame clones, some missing. V, J and clone size are those of that table, while D and trimming were read from the DNA. This sample has 150,000 to 200,000 clones, with roughly 87% found just once. The CDR3 sequence is 17 residues long. V gave up 4 bases and J gave up 5 bases, with 20 bases separating them. Looked up from germline, CDR1 is LGHNA and CDR2 is YNFKEQ. The chain is built from TRBV4-2 and TRBJ2-2; the D gene is possibly TRBD2 (7 bases). The sequence was collected from a woman in her seventies with COVID-19, enrolled during active disease. The sample taken for sequencing was peripheral blood. The CDR3 DNA reads as TGTGCCAGCAGCCGCCCTCCGGGGGGCACGGGTACCGGGGAGCTGTTTTTT. Translated: CASSRPPGGTGTGELFF.